This is a list of T cell receptor beta chains from one sample in a study of graft-versus-host responses after intestinal transplantation. Sequencing was performed with immunoSEQ multiplex PCR; in TCRdb, only in-frame clones are kept and a portion is missing. The data hold roughly 16,000 clones, with 30% to 40% observed a single time. The sequences come from alloreactive CD8+ T cells from a mixed lymphocyte reaction culture, collected before intestinal transplant. The receptors were gathered from a human patient who received an intestinal transplant. Each CDR3 is given with its conserved first and last residue. D genes are given only for firm matches. The size field is filled for only some rows; it gives once, few, many or a size class.

TRBV19,.,.,TRBJ2-6,19,TGTGCCAGTAGTATCGGGGGGACAAATCACAAAAGTCGGGCCAACGTCCTGACTTTC,CASSIGGTNHKSRANVLTF
TRBV27,.,.,TRBJ2-7,13,TGTGCCAGCAGTTGGGGTCACTCCTACGAGCAGTACTTC,CASSWGHSYEQYF
TRBV11-3,once,TRBD2,TRBJ2-2,15,TGTGCCAGCAGCTCGACGGGAGGGGGTGGCGGGGAGCTGTTTTTT,CASSSTGGGGGELFF
TRBV27,.,.,TRBJ2-1,13,TGTGCCAGCAGTTTCGCCGCCTACAATGAGCAGTTCTTC,CASSFAAYNEQFF
TRBV19,.,.,TRBJ2-1,16,TGTGCCAGTAGTATAGATCCGGGGGTGTTTAGGGAGCAGTGGTTCTTC,CASSIDPGVFREQWFF
TRBV15,few,.,TRBJ2-7,14,TGTGCCACCAGCAGAGCAATGATATCCTACGAGCAGTACTTC,CATSRAMISYEQYF
TRBV19,.,.,TRBJ1-5,13,TGTGCCACCGATCACAAAAACAATCAGCCCCAGCATTTT,CATDHKNNQPQHF
TRBV28,.,.,TRBJ2-3,19,TGTGCCAGCAGTTTCCCGGGTTACGGCCGTCGGAGGGGGCCAGATACGCAGTATTTT,CASSFPGYGRRRGPDTQYF
TRBV21-1,medium-sized,.,TRBJ2-7,15,TGTGCCAGCCCCTGGGGGAACGCCTTGCACGACGAGCAGTACTTC,CASPWGNALHDEQYF
TRBV29-1,.,.,TRBJ1-1,14,TGCAGCGCCGAGCAGATTCGGGGCCACACTGAAGCTTTCTTT,CSAEQIRGHTEAFF
TRBV9,.,.,TRBJ2-5,16,TGTGCCAGCAGCGTAGCCCTAGTGGGCCCCCAAGAGACCCAGTACTTC,CASSVALVGPQETQYF
TRBV27,medium-sized,TRBD1,TRBJ1-5,15,TGTGCCAGCAGTTTATCGCGGGACAGGGCTCAGCCCCAGCATTTT,CASSLSRDRAQPQHF
TRBV7-3,few,.,TRBJ2-7,12,TGTGCCAGCAGCGCTGAGGCCTACGAGCAGTACTTC,CASSAEAYEQYF
TRBV5-1,.,.,TRBJ2-7,16,TGCGCCAGCAGCTTGATCTCCTTCTCACTCTCCTACGAGCAGTACTTC,CASSLISFSLSYEQYF
TRBV7-9,.,TRBD2,TRBJ2-7,17,TGTGCCAGCAGCTTAGTGGGACTAGCGGGAGGGCAAGGCGAGCAGTACTTC,CASSLVGLAGGQGEQYF
TRBV7-2,.,.,TRBJ1-1,13,TGTGCCAGCAGCTGGACGGTGAACACTGAAGCTTTCTTT,CASSWTVNTEAFF
TRBV27,.,TRBD2,TRBJ2-1,17,TGTGCCAGCAGTTTCCCGGGAGGAAAAGACCTCTACAATGAGCAGTTCTTC,CASSFPGGKDLYNEQFF
TRBV7-7,few,.,TRBJ2-1,12,TGTGCCAGCAGCCCGGCTTTTGATGAGCAGTTCTTC,CASSPAFDEQFF
TRBV6-5,.,.,TRBJ2-6,16,TGTGCCAGCAGTTACTCGATAGGGGATGGGGCCAACGTCCTGACTTTC,CASSYSIGDGANVLTF
TRBV28,.,.,TRBJ1-4,14,TGTGCCAGCAGTCCCTTAGGGGTTGAAGAAAAACTGTTTTTT,CASSPLGVEEKLFF
TRBV6-6,medium-sized,.,TRBJ1-1,15,TGTGCCAGCAGTTACTCCTGGGGGACGAACACTGAAGCTTTCTTT,CASSYSWGTNTEAFF
TRBV4-2,.,TRBD1,TRBJ2-7,16,TGTGCCAGCAGCCAATCTCCGGGACAGGGATCCTACGAGCAGTACTTC,CASSQSPGQGSYEQYF
TRBV10-1,.,.,TRBJ2-7,15,TGCGCCAGCAGCGGGACCCGGGGCGGGACCTACGAGCAGTACTTC,CASSGTRGGTYEQYF
TRBV27,.,TRBD1,TRBJ2-7,14,TGTGCCAGCAGTTTCCAGGGGGACCTCTACGAGCAGTACTTC,CASSFQGDLYEQYF
TRBV6-6,few,TRBD2,TRBJ2-7,14,TGTGCCAGCACGGGCGGGAGGAAAACCTACGAGCAGTACTTC,CASTGGRKTYEQYF
TRBV6-1,few,.,TRBJ1-4,16,TGTGCCAGCAGTGAACAGGGATGGACAGTTAATGAAAAACTGTTTTTT,CASSEQGWTVNEKLFF